This T cell receptor (beta chain) originates from a study of cytomegalovirus exposure and HLA in healthy donors. The germline V gene has CDR1 SGHRS and CDR2 YFSETQ. Trimming removed 2 bases from V and 3 bases from J; junction bases left unmatched: 2. The CDR3 covers 15 residues. The PCR had 60 Vbeta and 13 Jbeta primers. Here immunoSEQ multiplex PCR was the method, and the copy in TCRdb shows in-frame clones only, minus some. The sample lists 180,000 or so clones, around 78% occurring once. Source material: PBMCs. The chain recombines TRBV5-1 with TRBJ2-6, with 7 bases matching TRBD1. The TCR originated in a woman in her twenties or thirties in good health and CMV-seropositive. The DNA for the CDR3 is TGCGCCAGCAGCTTTACAGGGGTTGGGGCCAACGTCCTGACTTTC. Encoded protein: CASSFTGVGANVLTF. The complete variable domain, with remaining parts taken from reference TRBV5-1 and TRBJ2-6, reads KAGVTQTPRYLIKTRGQQVTLSCSPISGHRSVSWYQQTPGQGLQFLFEYFSETQRNKGNFPGRFSGRQFSNSRSEMNVSTLELGDSALYLCASSFTGVGANVLTFGAGSRLTVL.